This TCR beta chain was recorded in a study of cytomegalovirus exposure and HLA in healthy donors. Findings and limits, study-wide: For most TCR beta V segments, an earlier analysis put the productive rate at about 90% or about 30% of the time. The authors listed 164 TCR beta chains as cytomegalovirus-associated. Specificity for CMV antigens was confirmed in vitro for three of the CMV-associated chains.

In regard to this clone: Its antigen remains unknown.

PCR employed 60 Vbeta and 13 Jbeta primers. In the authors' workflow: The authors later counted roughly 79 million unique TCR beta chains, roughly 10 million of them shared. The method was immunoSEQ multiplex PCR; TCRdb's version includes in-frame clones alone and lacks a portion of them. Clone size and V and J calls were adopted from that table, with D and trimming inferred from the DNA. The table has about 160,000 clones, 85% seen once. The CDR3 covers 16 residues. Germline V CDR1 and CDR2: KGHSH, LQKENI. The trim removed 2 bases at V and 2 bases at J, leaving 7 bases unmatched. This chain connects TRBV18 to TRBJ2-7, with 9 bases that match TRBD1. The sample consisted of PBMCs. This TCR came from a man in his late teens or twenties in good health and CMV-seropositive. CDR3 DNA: TGTGCCAGCTCACCATTTAGGGACAGGGCGCCCTACGAGCAGTACTTC. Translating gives CASSPFRDRAPYEQYF.